The 30 T cell receptor beta chains below come from one sample, sequenced in a study of CD8 T cells in ankylosing spondylitis. TCRdb itself ran the 5' RACE reads through MiXCR, one entry per CDR3 protein. This sample carries fewer than 250,000 distinct CDR3 sequences, about 11% of them seen once, and the ten largest clones take around 2.6%. Sequenced input: blood, either unsorted or a sorted T cell fraction (not recorded which). The receptors were sampled from a male donor with ankylosing spondylitis or in good health (not recorded which).

This clonotype was found many times. The genes are TRBV5-1 and TRBJ1-1; D unresolved. Germline-derived CDR1 and CDR2 are SGHRS and YFSETQ. The V and J ends lost 2 bases and 4 bases respectively, with 12 bases between them. The CDR3 runs 14 residues. The CDR3 nucleotides read TGCGCCAGCAGCTTTGCGGGGATGAGCACTGAAGCTTTCTTT. Translating it yields CASSFAGMSTEAFF.

The J gene is TRBJ2-7, the V gene TRBV10-1, with 9 bases lining up with TRBD2. The CDR3 totals 17 residues. With V trimmed by 3 bases and J by 2 bases, 11 bases remained unmatched. Germline V gives CDR1 WNHNN, CDR2 SYGVQD (reference sequence). The CDR3 sequence: CASSDLPLAGIPYEQYF. CDR3 DNA: TGCGCCAGCAGTGACCTTCCTCTAGCGGGAATCCCCTACGAGCAGTACTTC.

The chain is built from TRBV10-2 and TRBJ1-1; the D is unclear. The CDR3 covers 14 residues. Germline CDR1 is WSHSY and CDR2 is SAAADI. The V end was cut by 6 bases, the J end by 1 base, with 12 bases between. CDR3 nucleotides: TGCGCCAGCAGGTTCGACAACTCGAACACTGAAGCTTTCTTT. Its protein product is CASRFDNSNTEAFF.

This clonotype was detected many times. The chain combines TRBV5-1 with TRBJ1-4; D is unclear. Trimming stripped 3 bases from V and 4 bases from J, with 7 bases between. The germline V gene encodes CDR1 SGHRS and CDR2 YFSETQ. The CDR3 covers 13 residues. This chain's CDR3 is CASSSGLNEKLFF. The CDR3 bases are TGCGCCAGCAGCTCCGGACTTAATGAAAAACTGTTTTTT.

As concerns this clonotype: This may arise from a read error, as a much more abundant clone is one base away. The chain carries TRBV15 and TRBJ2-7; D possibly corresponds to TRBD1 (6 bases). There are 15 residues in the CDR3. Germline values: CDR1 LNHNV, CDR2 YYDKDF (reference sequence). The CDR3 bases are TGTGCCACCAGCAGAAATCGGGACATATACTACGAGCAGCACTTC. This gives the protein CATSRNRDIYYEQHF.

V and J are TRBV6-8 and TRBJ2-5, with 8 bases that match TRBD1. There are 15 residues in the CDR3. The germline CDR1 and CDR2 sequences are MNHGY and SAAAGT. With V trimmed by 6 bases and J by 2 bases, 8 bases remained unmatched. The CDR3 coding sequence is TGTGCCAGCAGAAAGCCAGGGGGCTGGCAAGAGACCCAGTACTTC. This gives the protein CASRKPGGWQETQYF.

This clonotype was detected ten times or more. The V call is TRBV5-6, the J call TRBJ2-1; 11 nucleotides match TRBD1. The CDR3 is 14 residues long. Trimming at V came to 3 bases and at J to 8 bases, leaving 4 bases not matched to a gene. The germline CDR1 and CDR2 sequences are SGHDT and YYEEEE. CDR3 nucleotides: TGTGCCAGCAGCTCCGGGACAGGGGGACATGAGCAGTTCTTC. It translates to CASSSGTGGHEQFF.

This clonotype was counted at least ten times. This CDR3 is CASSPGQGRGSNEQFF. CDR3 nucleotides: TGTGCCAGCAGTCCAGGACAGGGCCGAGGGTCCAATGAGCAGTTCTTC. The chain employs TRBV2 and TRBJ2-1; 8 positions agree with TRBD1. The length of the CDR3 is 16 residues. V lost 5 bases and J lost 6; bases outside the gene matches: 12. The germline V gene encodes CDR1 SNHLY and CDR2 FYNNEI.

This clonotype was detected ten times or more. The V call is TRBV10-3, the J call TRBJ2-3; 13 bases line up with TRBD2. Germline CDR1 ENHRY, CDR2 SYGVKD. This CDR3 has 18 amino acids. J lost 6 bases, V lost 3 bases, and 12 bases had no gene match. The CDR3 reads CAISDSHSGTSGTDTQYF. CDR3 DNA: TGTGCCATCAGTGACTCACACTCCGGGACTAGCGGGACGGATACGCAGTATTTT.

This clonotype was seen ten or more times. CDR3 amino acids: CASSFDGNNYGYTF. Written as DNA, the CDR3 is TGCGCCAGCAGCTTCGACGGTAACAACTATGGCTACACCTTC. This chain uses TRBV5-1 with TRBJ1-2, with no clear D. The CDR3 is 14 residues long. Germline V gives CDR1 SGHRS, CDR2 YFSETQ. Between the trimmed V and J ends, which lost 2 bases and 2 bases, there was a span of 10 bases. The whole variable domain, filled in from reference TRBV5-1 and TRBJ1-2, reads KAGVTQTPRYLIKTRGQQVTLSCSPISGHRSVSWYQQTPGQGLQFLFEYFSETQRNKGNFPGRFSGRQFSNSRSEMNVSTLELGDSALYLCASSFDGNNYGYTFGSGTRLTVV.

At least ten counts were recorded for this clonotype. This chain joins TRBV4-2 and TRBJ2-3; TRBD2 matches 14 bases. CDR3 size: 15 residues. Germline CDR1 and CDR2: LGHNA and YNFKEQ. The ends lost 4 bases at V and 4 bases at J; junction bases unmatched: 1. This CDR3 reads CASSPTSGGADTQYF. DNA for the CDR3: TGTGCCAGCAGCCCGACTAGCGGGGGGGCAGATACGCAGTATTTT.

In this sample, this clonotype turned up many times. V gene TRBV5-1 combines with J gene TRBJ1-3; D uncertain. CDR3 length: 13 residues. CDR1 is SGHRS, CDR2 YFSETQ, per germline. V gave up 0 bases and J gave up 4 bases, with 5 bases separating them. CDR3 DNA: TGCGCCAGCAGCTTGGATCTGGGAAACACCATATATTTT. Its protein product is CASSLDLGNTIYF.

Remarks on this clonotype: A read error may be the cause here, since a much bigger clone is one base away. The rearrangement links TRBV5-1 to TRBJ2-7; 8 bases are shared with TRBD1. V gave up 0 bases and J gave up 6 bases; unmatched junction bases: 11. Germline-derived CDR1 and CDR2 are SGHRS and YFSETQ. The CDR3 is 16 residues long. CDR3 DNA sequence: TGCGCCAGCAGCTTGGAAGGACAGGGCATATCTTGCGAGCAGTACTTC. Translation: CASSLEGQGISCEQYF.

The chain carries TRBV4-1 and TRBJ2-3; D perhaps matches TRBD1 (6 bases). The CDR3 totals 16 residues. The V and J ends lost 2 bases and 3 bases respectively, with 15 bases between them. Germline V lookup: CDR1 MGHRA, CDR2 YSYEKL. This CDR3 is CASSQFLIRGTDTQYF. The DNA of the CDR3 is TGCGCCAGCAGCCAATTCCTAATCAGGGGTACAGATACGCAGTATTTT.

This clonotype was observed many times. The gene calls are TRBV20-1 and TRBJ2-1; D possibly corresponds to TRBD2 (6 bases). V was shortened by 7 bases and J by 7 bases, with 14 bases between the two germline ends. The CDR3 is 12 residues long. CDR1 is DFQATT and CDR2 is SNEGSKA in the germline V gene (reference sequence). This chain's CDR3 is CSGTMGLNEQFF. The CDR3 DNA reads TGCAGTGGGACTATGGGTTTGAATGAGCAGTTCTTC.

The rearrangement uses TRBV5-1 and TRBJ2-1; possibly TRBD1 for D (5 bases). V dropped 0 bases and J dropped 8 bases, with 9 bases sitting between them. Germline CDR1 is SGHRS and CDR2 is YFSETQ. The CDR3 loop spans 13 amino acids. In nucleotides, the CDR3 is TGCGCCAGCAGCTTGGGACAGAACGATGAGCAGTTCTTC. This encodes CASSLGQNDEQFF.

The chain uses TRBV5-1 and TRBJ2-5; D may be TRBD1 or TRBD2 (5 bases each). From germline, CDR1 is SGHRS and CDR2 YFSETQ. The CDR3 has 14 residues. V was trimmed by 3 bases and J by 0 bases, leaving 9 bases between them. CDR3 coding DNA: TGCGCCAGCAGCTACGGGACCGACCAAGAGACCCAGTACTTC. This sequence encodes CASSYGTDQETQYF.

This clonotype came up a few times. This sequence joins TRBV30 and TRBJ2-2, with 9 bases aligning to TRBD2. The germline gives CDR1 GTSNPN, CDR2 SVGIG (reference sequence). The CDR3 extends over 15 amino acids. The V gene end was trimmed by 1 base and the J gene end by 4 bases; junction bases not matched to a gene: 4. CDR3 region: CAWSERGAPTGELFF. The CDR3 nucleotides read TGTGCCTGGAGTGAGCGGGGGGCACCCACCGGGGAGCTGTTTTTT.

In its sample, this clonotype was seen many times. The gene calls are TRBV7-2 and TRBJ2-5; D possibly uses TRBD1 or TRBD2 (5 bases each). V shed 5 bases and J shed 6 bases, with 16 bases lying between them. Germline lookup yields CDR1 SGHTA and CDR2 FQGNSA. The CDR3 has 14 amino acids. The DNA of the CDR3 is TGTGCCAGCAGCCCGGACCCGGGACCACAGACCCAGTACTTC. It is translated as CASSPDPGPQTQYF.

Many counts were recorded for this clonotype. The rearrangement links TRBV10-3 to TRBJ1-2; TRBD1 agrees at 10 bases. This CDR3 contains 15 residues. Germline CDR1 ENHRY, CDR2 SYGVKD. V lost 7 bases, J lost 3 bases, and 8 bases stayed unmatched. The CDR3 DNA is TGTGCCATCAACCCTCGGGGACAGGGGTACTATGGCTACACCTTC. Translation gives CAINPRGQGYYGYTF.

This chain links TRBV14 with TRBJ2-7; D is perhaps TRBD2 (6 bases). Trimming took 0 bases from V and 10 from J, leaving 13 bases between them. Germline values: CDR1 SGHDN, CDR2 FVKESK. This CDR3 is built from 13 residues. DNA of the CDR3: TGTGCCAGCAGCCAAGAGCGGGGCAGCCCCCAGTACTTC. Protein sequence: CASSQERGSPQYF.

This clonotype was counted only a few times. The CDR3: CASSLPPGGSDEKLFF. DNA for the CDR3: TGTGCCAGCAGCTTACCCCCAGGGGGCTCGGATGAAAAACTGTTTTTT. The V call is TRBV7-9, the J call TRBJ1-4; 8 bases map to TRBD1. With V trimmed by 2 bases and J by 6 bases, 8 bases remained unmatched. The CDR3 contains 16 residues. The germline V gene has CDR1 SEHNR and CDR2 FQNEAQ (reference sequence).

The chain employs TRBV12-3 or TRBV12-4 and TRBJ1-2; D not certain. Trimming left V 3 bases short and J 1 base short, with 9 bases between. This CDR3 comprises 14 residues. The CDR3 reads CASSFQVLNYGYTF. The CDR3 DNA follows: TGTGCCAGCAGTTTCCAGGTTCTTAACTATGGCTACACCTTC.

This clonotype was observed many times. The CDR3 DNA reads as TGCAGTGCTAGATTATCAGGGGGCACTGAAGCTTTCTTT. The encoded protein is CSARLSGGTEAFF. V is TRBV20-1 and J is TRBJ1-1; 7 nucleotides line up with TRBD1. Germline loops: CDR1 DFQATT, CDR2 SNEGSKA (reference sequence). The CDR3 is made up of 13 amino acids. The J segment lost 4 bases and the V segment lost 2 bases, leaving 4 bases of the junction unmatched.

The chain joins TRBV11-3 to TRBJ2-3; 9 bases agree with TRBD2. This CDR3 comprises 15 residues. With V trimmed by 8 bases and J by 4 bases, 10 bases remained unmatched. Germline CDR1 SGHNT, CDR2 YENEEA. The CDR3 DNA follows: TGTGCCAGCGGTCCTGGCGGGGGGGCGGCAGATACGCAGTATTTT. Amino acids: CASGPGGGAADTQYF.

This clonotype came up many times. The chain has TRBV12-3 or TRBV12-4 and TRBJ2-5; 7 bases map to TRBD1. This CDR3 comprises 11 residues. The V gene end was trimmed by 8 bases and the J gene end by 5 bases; junction bases not matched to a gene: 2. CDR3 loop: CASSRGETQYF. CDR3 nucleotides: TGTGCCAGCTCCAGGGGGGAGACCCAGTACTTC.

This clonotype has ten or more counts. The CDR3 sequence: CASSLFLRGQIGYTF. The CDR3 DNA follows: TGTGCCAGCAGCTTATTCCTGCGGGGGCAGATAGGCTACACCTTC. The genes are TRBV7-2 and TRBJ1-2; tentative D call: TRBD1 (6 bases). Deletions cut 2 bases from V and 8 bases from J, with 18 bases between. The CDR3 has 15 residues. The germline V gene has CDR1 SGHTA and CDR2 FQGNSA.

Ten or more counts support this clonotype. The CDR3 coding sequence is TGCGCCAGCAGCTTGGCAGGGGGCGCTTACACTGAAGCTTTCTTT. Translation: CASSLAGGAYTEAFF. The chain uses TRBV5-1 and TRBJ1-1, with 8 bases lining up with TRBD1. The CDR3 has 15 amino acids. V lost 0 bases and J lost 3; bases outside the gene matches: 4. Germline CDR1 and CDR2: SGHRS and YFSETQ.

The chain recombines TRBV18 with TRBJ2-1, with D tentatively TRBD2 (5 bases). This CDR3 is 16 amino acids long. Germline V lookup: CDR1 KGHSH, CDR2 LQKENI. V lost 0 bases, J lost 0 bases, and 9 bases lay in between. CDR3: CASSPPLGSSYNEQFF. For the CDR3, the DNA is TGTGCCAGCTCACCACCGTTAGGGAGCTCCTACAATGAGCAGTTCTTC.

Notes on this clonotype: A much larger clone lies a single base off, so this may be a read error. The rearrangement links TRBV7-2 to TRBJ2-7; D could derive from TRBD1 or TRBD2 (5 bases each). This CDR3 has 14 residues. Germline CDR1 and CDR2: SGHTA and FQGNSA. The ends were cut back, 4 bases at V and 2 bases at J, with 12 bases in the middle. The CDR3 loop is CASSSGATTYEQYF. CDR3 DNA: TGTGCCAGCAGCTCCGGGGCTACCACCTACGAGCAGTACTTC.